One and the same sample provided the 24 T cell receptor beta chains below, sequenced in a study of cytomegalovirus exposure and HLA in healthy donors. Use of 60 Vbeta and 13 Jbeta primers characterized the PCR. Produced via immunoSEQ multiplex PCR; TCRdb's table is partial and in-frame only. The table includes around 88,000 clones, approximately 74% detected once. Material: PBMCs. The source of these receptors is a male donor in good health and CMV-seronegative.

On this clone itself: The same CDR3 arises from other DNA sequences in this sample as well. This chain joins TRBV5-1 and TRBJ1-1; D is uncertain. The CDR3 consists of 14 residues. The germline gives CDR1 SGHRS, CDR2 YFSETQ. The V end was cut by 0 bases, the J end by 1 base, with 7 bases between. In nucleotides, the CDR3 is TGCGCCAGCAGCTTGGGCCAGGCGAACACTGAAGCTTTCTTT. This gives the protein CASSLGQANTEAFF.

This clone was counted between two and nine times. The chain employs TRBV4-2 and TRBJ2-7, with 10 nucleotides matching TRBD2. V gave up 0 bases and J gave up 2 bases; unmatched junction bases: 7. Germline CDR1 and CDR2: LGHNA and YNFKEQ. CDR3 size: 17 residues. The CDR3 sequence: CASSQEGGTSAAYEQYF. CDR3 in DNA: TGTGCCAGCAGCCAAGAAGGTGGGACTAGCGCGGCCTACGAGCAGTACTTC.

The chain links TRBV30 to TRBJ2-7, with D unresolved. This CDR3 is 13 amino acids long. CDR1 is GTSNPN, CDR2 SVGIG, per germline (reference sequence). V shed 0 bases and J shed 6 bases, with 12 bases lying between them. The DNA for the CDR3 is TGTGCCTGGAGTGTACGTCAGGCCAGCGAGCAGTACTTC. It encodes CAWSVRQASEQYF.

The CDR3 reads CSATQDLYEKLFF. The CDR3 DNA follows: TGCAGCGCGACCCAGGATTTATATGAAAAACTGTTTTTT. J is TRBJ1-4 and V is TRBV29-1, with D unresolved. CDR3 size: 13 residues. V lost 7 bases and J 6 bases, leaving 15 bases between the germline ends. Germline lookup yields CDR1 SQVTM and CDR2 ANQGSEA. Together with reference TRBV29-1 and TRBJ1-4, the CDR3 gives the full variable domain: SAVISQKPSRDICQRGTSLTIQCQVDSQVTMMFWYRQQPGQSLTLIATANQGSEATYESGFVIDKFPISRPNLTFSTLTVSNMSPEDSSIYLCSATQDLYEKLFFGSGTQLSVL.

The chain recombines TRBV14 with TRBJ2-4; D is undetermined. The CDR3 consists of 15 residues. CDR1 and CDR2 (germline): SGHDN, FVKESK. The ends were cut back, 2 bases at V and 0 bases at J, with 8 bases in the middle. The chain's CDR3 is CASSQTDLAKNIQYF. CDR3 nucleotides: TGTGCCAGCAGCCAAACAGATTTAGCCAAAAACATTCAGTACTTC. Looking up the rest from reference TRBV14 and TRBJ2-4 gives the full variable domain: EAGVTQFPSHSVIEKGQTVTLRCDPISGHDNLYWYRRVMGKEIKFLLHFVKESKQDESGMPNNRFLAERTGGTYSTLKVQPAELEDSGVYFCASSQTDLAKNIQYFGAGTRLSVL.

This clone showed up just once. The chain joins TRBV7-2 to TRBJ2-7, with 8 positions matching TRBD1. The CDR3 length is 14 residues. Germline values: CDR1 SGHTA, CDR2 FQGNSA. Germline trimming cut 6 bases from V and 2 bases from J; bases unmatched to any gene: 6. DNA of the CDR3: TGTGCCAGCAGTTCTTGGACAGGGACCTACGAGCAGTACTTC. Protein: CASSSWTGTYEQYF.

This clone was seen a single time. The chain carries TRBV27 and TRBJ2-1, with a possible D match to TRBD2 (6 bases). The CDR3 is 13 amino acids. CDR1 and CDR2 (germline): MNHEY, SMNVEV (reference sequence). V was clipped by 10 bases and J by 0 bases, with 10 bases between them. CDR3 coding DNA: TGTGCCACCGGGGGACTCTCCTACAATGAGCAGTTCTTC. It specifies CATGGLSYNEQFF.

The chain joins TRBV5-1 to TRBJ2-6, with 8 bases that match TRBD1. The V and J ends lost 1 base and 0 bases, in that order; junction bases with no gene match: 6. The CDR3 runs to 18 residues. Per the germline V gene, CDR1 is SGHRS and CDR2 is YFSETQ. The CDR3: CASSLRGQVFSGANVLTF. The DNA for the CDR3 is TGCGCCAGCAGCTTGAGGGGACAGGTTTTCTCTGGGGCCAACGTCCTGACTTTC.

The chain couples TRBV15 to TRBJ1-2, with D possibly being TRBD1 (5 bases). The germline V gene encodes CDR1 LNHNV and CDR2 YYDKDF (reference sequence). The CDR3 sequence is 14 residues long. The ends were cut back, 3 bases at V and 4 bases at J, with 12 bases in the middle. Here the CDR3 DNA reads TGTGCCACCAGCAGTGGAGGGGAATTCTATGGCTACACCTTC. Translating it yields CATSSGGEFYGYTF.

V gene TRBV28 combines with J gene TRBJ1-2; a weak D match, TRBD1 (6 bases). This CDR3 contains 14 residues. Germline lookup yields CDR1 MDHEN and CDR2 SYDVKM. Trimming took 6 bases from V and 4 from J, leaving 15 bases between them. CDR3 DNA sequence: TGTGCCAGCAGGGGCACAGGGTCTGGCTATGGCTACACCTTC. Its protein product is CASRGTGSGYGYTF.

A few counts support this clone. This sequence joins TRBV10-3 and TRBJ1-1; 10 positions match TRBD1. Germline CDR1 ENHRY, CDR2 SYGVKD. The V and J ends lost 0 bases and 4 bases, in that order; junction bases with no gene match: 2. The CDR3 runs to 15 residues. Here the CDR3 DNA reads TGTGCCATCAGTGAGTCGCGGACAGGGGGCACTGAAGCTTTCTTT. Its protein product is CAISESRTGGTEAFF.

The V and J genes are TRBV25-1 and TRBJ2-7; D call uncertain. The CDR3 spans 12 residues. Per the germline V gene, CDR1 is MGHDK and CDR2 is SYGVNS. V gave up 4 bases and J gave up 8 bases, with 12 bases separating them. The CDR3 coding sequence is TGTGCCAGCAGTGTCATTCCTACGAAGCAGTACTTC. Its protein product is CASSVIPTKQYF.

This clone showed up just a few times. The chain employs TRBV5-6 and TRBJ2-2, with 11 bases that match TRBD1. Trimming at V came to 4 bases and at J to 1 base, leaving 3 bases not matched to a gene. In germline, CDR1 is SGHDT, CDR2 YYEEEE. The CDR3 sequence is 16 residues long. CDR3 in DNA: TGTGCCAGCAGCCGGACAGGGGGCTTGAACACCGGGGAGCTGTTTTTT. Its protein product is CASSRTGGLNTGELFF.

The chain is built from TRBV27 and TRBJ2-1, with 14 bases that match TRBD2. From germline, CDR1 is MNHEY and CDR2 SMNVEV (reference sequence). The CDR3 covers 15 residues. V gave up 6 bases and J gave up 4 bases; unmatched junction bases: 2. The CDR3 here is CASRRLAGGYNEQFF. The CDR3 nucleotides read TGTGCCAGCAGAAGACTAGCGGGAGGGTACAATGAGCAGTTCTTC.

In its sample, this clone was seen a few times. The sample carries other DNA sequences with the same CDR3. This chain uses TRBV7-9 with TRBJ2-2, with TRBD2 as a possible D gene (5 bases). There are 14 residues in the CDR3. The V and J ends lost 3 bases and 5 bases respectively, with 10 bases between them. The germline V gene encodes CDR1 SEHNR and CDR2 FQNEAQ (reference sequence). The CDR3 DNA reads TGTGCCAGCAGCTTTGCTGGAGGAACCGGGGAGCTGTTTTTT. Amino acid sequence: CASSFAGGTGELFF.

This clone was counted once. The J gene is TRBJ1-4, the V gene TRBV27; D is perhaps TRBD1 (6 bases). The CDR3 loop spans 16 amino acids. With 5 bases removed from V and 5 bases from J, the gap between germline ends came to 18 bases. Germline loops: CDR1 MNHEY, CDR2 SMNVEV (reference sequence). In DNA, the CDR3 is TGTGCCAGCAGTCTACGCTCAGGGGTCATCAATGAAAAACTGTTTTTT. This encodes CASSLRSGVINEKLFF.

This clone has at least ten counts. The V and J genes are TRBV2 and TRBJ2-1; D perhaps matches TRBD2 (5 bases). The CDR3 is 15 amino acids. Trimming shortened V by 5 bases and J by 6 bases, and 17 bases separated the two germline ends. The germline V gene encodes CDR1 SNHLY and CDR2 FYNNEI. DNA for the CDR3: TGTGCCAGCAGTATTGTCGGGGTGTTCGGCAATGAGCAGTTCTTC. It translates to CASSIVGVFGNEQFF.

The V gene is TRBV28, the J gene TRBJ2-3, with 8 bases fitting TRBD1. Trimming cost V 3 bases and J 4 bases; bases outside gene matches: 6. CDR3 length equals 15 residues. CDR1 is MDHEN, CDR2 SYDVKM, per germline. CDR3 loop: CASSFLDRAPDTQYF. CDR3 coding DNA: TGTGCCAGCAGTTTCCTGGACAGGGCGCCAGATACGCAGTATTTT.

The gene calls are TRBV14 and TRBJ1-2; TRBD1 aligns across 11 bases. The CDR3 runs 14 residues. CDR1 and CDR2 (germline): SGHDN, FVKESK. The V gene end was trimmed by 5 bases and the J gene end by 7 bases; junction bases not matched to a gene: 6. The CDR3 loop reads CASSSDRGRFGYTF. In nucleotides, the CDR3 is TGTGCCAGCAGCTCGGACAGGGGGCGGTTTGGCTACACCTTC.

This chain joins TRBV4-2 and TRBJ1-4; 9 positions agree with TRBD1. With V trimmed by 2 bases and J by 4 bases, 14 bases remained unmatched. Germline V gene lookup returns CDR1 LGHNA and CDR2 YNFKEQ. This CDR3 has 19 amino acids. The CDR3 spells CASSQRRGQGLSDNEKLFF. The CDR3 DNA sequence: TGTGCCAGCAGCCAACGGAGGGGACAGGGTCTCAGCGATAATGAAAAACTGTTTTTT.

As for this clone: One end of the junction varies from germline; a read error may be responsible. The gene calls are TRBV20-1 and TRBJ2-5, with no clear D. The CDR3 has 11 amino acids. CDR1 DFQATT and CDR2 SNEGSKA come from the germline V gene (reference sequence). The CDR3 nucleotides read TGCAGTGCGTATAGTACAGAGACCCGGTACTTC. It translates to CSAYSTETRYF.

V gene TRBV28 combines with J gene TRBJ1-1; D possibly corresponds to TRBD1 (5 bases). The germline V gene encodes CDR1 MDHEN and CDR2 SYDVKM. The CDR3 totals 16 residues. The germline V and J ends were trimmed by 3 bases and 7 bases, with 21 bases remaining between them. CDR3 protein: CASSFPAWGGRVEAFF. CDR3 coding DNA: TGTGCCAGCAGTTTCCCCGCCTGGGGGGGGAGGGTTGAAGCTTTCTTT.

V gene TRBV5-4 combines with J gene TRBJ2-7, with 8 bases identical to TRBD2. The CDR3 consists of 14 residues. V lost 5 bases to trimming and J lost 2 bases; unmatched junction nucleotides: 6. CDR1 and CDR2 from the germline V gene are SGHNT and YYREEE (reference sequence). CDR3: CASSTGTRTYEQYF. DNA for the CDR3: TGTGCCAGCAGTACCGGGACTAGAACCTACGAGCAGTACTTC.

The chain uses TRBV30 and TRBJ1-5, with D possibly being TRBD1 (6 bases). This CDR3 comprises 14 residues. V gave up 2 bases and J gave up 4 bases, with 12 bases separating them. Germline CDR1 GTSNPN, CDR2 SVGIG (reference sequence). CDR3 region: CAWSQGLGNQPQHF. The CDR3 DNA sequence: TGTGCCTGGAGTCAGGGGCTTGGAAATCAGCCCCAGCATTTT.